Listed below are T cell receptor beta chains from one sample, sequenced in a study of blood T cell repertoires in COVID-19. Generated by immunoSEQ multiplex PCR, the TCRdb table keeps only in-frame clones and is missing some. Of roughly 380,000 clones in the sample, roughly 90% were seen once. Sequencing was performed on peripheral blood. These receptors all come from a woman between 40 and 50 years old with COVID-19, enrolled during active disease. Each CDR3 is given with its conserved first and last residue. A D gene is named only where the DNA matches it firmly. Only part of the rows carry a size: once, few, many, or a class if the clone is expanded.

j_call clone_size d_call v_call cdr3_aa cdr3_nt
TRBJ1-4 - TRBD1 TRBV29-1 CSVGDRGTEKLFF TGCAGCGTGGGGGACAGGGGGACTGAAAAACTGTTTTTT
TRBJ2-7 - TRBD2 TRBV4-2 CASSQVASGGQSYEQYF TGTGCCAGCAGCCAAGTGGCTAGCGGGGGCCAATCCTACGAGCAGTACTTC
TRBJ1-5 - TRBD1 TRBV2 CASRPRQGPMNQPQHF TGTGCCAGCAGGCCTAGACAGGGACCGATGAATCAGCCCCAGCATTTT
TRBJ2-5 once TRBD2 TRBV3-1/TRBV3-2 CASSHGPHSGIPEETQYF TGTGCCAGCAGCCACGGCCCACATAGCGGGATCCCCGAGGAGACCCAGTACTTC
TRBJ2-1 - TRBD2 TRBV29-1 CSVARTSESSYNEQFF TGCAGCGTTGCCCGGACTAGCGAGAGCTCCTACAATGAGCAGTTCTTC
TRBJ1-2 - TRBD1 TRBV28 CASSLTQGAQDGYTF TGTGCCAGCAGTTTAACTCAGGGGGCGCAGGATGGCTACACCTTC
TRBJ1-2 - TRBD1 TRBV19 CASSTRQGPNYGYTF TGTGCCAGTAGTACTCGACAGGGGCCAAACTATGGCTACACCTTC
TRBJ1-6 - - TRBV28 CASSPLLGGSPLHF TGTGCCAGCAGTCCACTCCTGGGGGGTTCACCCCTCCACTTT
TRBJ2-7 - - TRBV30 CAWSVPYGSSYEQYF TGTGCCTGGAGTGTACCGTATGGGAGCTCCTACGAGCAGTACTTC
TRBJ1-4 - TRBD1 TRBV6-4 CASVDREANEKLFF TGTGCCAGCGTAGACAGGGAGGCTAATGAAAAACTGTTTTTT
TRBJ1-2 - TRBD1 TRBV7-6 CASSLKETGLGGYTF TGTGCCAGCAGCTTAAAGGAGACAGGGTTAGGAGGCTACACCTTC
TRBJ1-6 few - TRBV9 CASSVVAGVSNSPLHF TGTGCCAGCAGCGTAGTAGCAGGGGTGAGCAATTCACCCCTCCACTTT
TRBJ2-2 - TRBD1 TRBV5-1 CASSSDRVSGELFF TGCGCCAGCAGCTCTGACAGGGTATCCGGGGAGCTGTTTTTT
TRBJ2-2 - TRBD1 TRBV7-9 CASSRPGTGGSGELFF TGTGCCAGCAGCCGTCCCGGGACAGGGGGCTCCGGGGAGCTGTTTTTT
TRBJ2-1 - - TRBV30 CAWSVRGFNEQFF TGTGCCTGGAGTGTACGAGGGTTCAATGAGCAGTTCTTC
TRBJ2-5 - TRBD2 TRBV4-3 CASSQEGTRSETQYF TGCGCCAGCAGCCAAGAGGGGACTAGGAGTGAGACCCAGTACTTC
TRBJ2-3 - - TRBV7-9 CASEWTGSTDTQYF TGTGCCAGCGAATGGACGGGGAGCACAGATACGCAGTATTTT
TRBJ2-1 - TRBD2 TRBV5-6 CASSYTSGSPNFGVSFF TGTGCCAGCAGCTACACTAGCGGGAGCCCGAATTTTGGCGTGTCGTTCTTC
TRBJ2-1 once TRBD2 TRBV29-1 CSAKELAGNEQFF TGCAGCGCAAAGGAACTAGCGGGAAATGAGCAGTTCTTC
TRBJ1-2 - - TRBV28 CASSLRGYGYTF TGTGCCAGCAGTTTAAGAGGCTATGGCTACACCTTC
TRBJ2-7 - TRBD1 TRBV19 CASSPGTASYEQYF TGTGCCAGTAGCCCCGGGACAGCGTCCTACGAGCAGTACTTC
TRBJ2-7 - TRBD2 TRBV4-3 CASSQEVGLARQYF TGCGCCAGCAGCCAGGAGGTGGGACTAGCGAGGCAGTACTTC
TRBJ2-5 few - TRBV2 CASRVGVGQETQYF TGTGCCAGCAGGGTGGGAGTGGGACAAGAGACCCAGTACTTC
TRBJ1-2 - - TRBV5-4 CASSLELRANYGYTF TGTGCCAGCAGCTTAGAGCTCCGGGCTAACTATGGCTACACCTTC
TRBJ2-1 - TRBD1 TRBV7-2 CASSLRQGTYNEQFF TGTGCCAGCAGCTTGAGACAGGGTACCTACAATGAGCAGTTCTTC
TRBJ1-4 - TRBD1 TRBV23-1 CASSQSSPKLAGGKEKLFF TGCGCCAGCAGTCAATCCTCTCCCAAGTTAGCAGGGGGCAAAGAAAAACTGTTTTTT
TRBJ2-5 - TRBD2 TRBV6-1 CASSDGLAGSGETQYF TGTGCCAGCAGTGATGGGCTAGCGGGAAGCGGAGAGACCCAGTACTTC
TRBJ2-1 - TRBD1 TRBV5-1 CATTGTGVLDEQFF TGCGCCACCACCGGGACAGGGGTTTTGGATGAGCAGTTCTTC
TRBJ1-5 - TRBD1 TRBV7-2 CASRDRAGQPQHF TGTGCCAGCAGAGACAGGGCCGGGCAGCCCCAGCATTTT
TRBJ1-2 - TRBD1 TRBV3-1/TRBV3-2 CASSLQGGAYGYTF TGTGCCAGCAGCCTACAGGGGGGAGCCTATGGCTACACCTTC
TRBJ1-2 - TRBD1 TRBV29-1 CSVETTGTGFGYTF TGCAGCGTTGAAACGACCGGGACAGGGTTTGGCTACACCTTC
TRBJ1-5 - - TRBV7-8 CASSPYRDTYNQPQHF TGTGCCAGCAGCCCGTACCGGGACACCTACAATCAGCCCCAGCATTTT
TRBJ2-7 once - TRBV2 CASRQGTSSYEQYF TGTGCCAGCAGGCAGGGGACGTCCTCCTACGAGCAGTACTTC
TRBJ2-1 - - TRBV19 CASSMGRIVGLVNEQFF TGTGCCAGTAGTATGGGGAGGATCGTGGGACTCGTCAATGAGCAGTTCTTC
TRBJ1-1 - - TRBV7-2 CASSLVSGSEAFF TGTGCCAGCAGCTTAGTGTCCGGTTCTGAAGCTTTCTTT
TRBJ1-2 few - TRBV7-8 CASSLSRRVPYGYTF TGTGCCAGCAGCTTGAGTCGCAGGGTACCATATGGCTACACCTTC
TRBJ1-2 once TRBD1 TRBV6-5 CASSLQGAYGYTF TGTGCCAGCAGCCTACAGGGGGCGTATGGCTACACCTTC
TRBJ1-3 - - TRBV12-5 CASGLDRRTPSGNTIYF TGTGCTAGTGGTTTGGACAGGAGAACACCCTCTGGAAACACCATATATTTT
TRBJ1-1 - - TRBV19 CASTITPGVPNTEAFF TGTGCCAGTACCATAACCCCGGGGGTCCCAAACACTGAAGCTTTCTTT
TRBJ1-4 - TRBD1 TRBV28 CAIPTPGTGEKLFF TGTGCCATTCCTACTCCCGGGACAGGAGAAAAACTGTTTTTT
TRBJ1-6 - - TRBV20-1 CSASIADSSYDSPLHF TGCAGTGCTAGTATTGCTGATAGCTCCTATGATTCACCCCTCCACTTT
TRBJ1-6 - - TRBV11-2 CASSLGTLVGSPLHF TGTGCCAGCAGCCTCGGGACTCTCGTGGGTTCACCCCTCCACTTT
TRBJ2-3 - - TRBV14 CASSQQIGTDTQYF TGTGCCAGCAGCCAACAGATCGGCACAGATACGCAGTATTTT